These 22 T cell receptor beta chains were sequenced from one sample in a study of T cells in Graves' hyperthyroidism and ophthalmopathy. Using RNA transcripts as the source, TCR beta CDR3 regions were amplified. The HTBI set primed first-round TCR CDR3 RT-PCR. From the multiplex PCR reads, TCRdb called clonotypes with MiXCR, one entry per CDR3 protein. The sample lists about 290,000 distinct CDR3 sequences; roughly 19% were seen once. The sequencing input was blood. The receptor source for this set is a man over 45 with Graves' ophthalmopathy.

The chain recombines TRBV27 with TRBJ1-2; 9 bases align to TRBD1. J gave up 8 bases and V 2 bases, and 6 bases lay outside the gene matches. Germline lookup yields CDR1 MNHEY and CDR2 SMNVEV (reference sequence). The CDR3 covers 14 residues. For the CDR3, the DNA is TGTGCCAGCAGTTTACAGGGGACAGGGAAGGGCTACACCTTC. Translating gives CASSLQGTGKGYTF.

The rearrangement joins TRBV29-1 to TRBJ1-2, with a weak D call TRBD1 (5 bases). Trimming stripped 6 bases from V and 8 bases from J, with 10 bases between. Germline assignment: CDR1 SQVTM and CDR2 ANQGSEA. The CDR3 is 10 amino acids. The CDR3 DNA is TGCAGCGTAGGGACTGGAGGCTACACCTTC. Translation gives CSVGTGGYTF.

This clonotype was seen at least ten times. The chain joins TRBV28 to TRBJ1-5; maybe TRBD1 (5 bases). The CDR3 consists of 15 residues. The V and J ends lost 7 bases and 5 bases respectively, with 18 bases between them. CDR1 is MDHEN and CDR2 is SYDVKM in the germline V gene. DNA for the CDR3: TGTGCCAGCACCCTGGAGGAGTCGGGGGATCAGCCCCAGCATTTT. It is translated as CASTLEESGDQPQHF.

This clonotype was recorded at least ten times. The chain is built from TRBV7-3 and TRBJ2-1; D possibly corresponds to TRBD2 (6 bases). Trimming removed 3 bases at V and 2 bases at J, with 11 bases between. CDR3 size: 15 residues. Germline CDR1 is SGHTA and CDR2 is FQGTGA. CDR3 loop: CASSFRGLAYNEQFF. The CDR3 DNA sequence: TGTGCCAGCAGCTTTCGGGGACTGGCCTACAATGAGCAGTTCTTC.

Regarding this clonotype: With a much larger clone just one base away, this may be a read error. The rearrangement links TRBV7-2 to TRBJ2-4; a weak D match, TRBD2 (7 bases). The CDR3 runs 13 residues. CDR1 is SGHTA and CDR2 is FQGNSA in the germline V gene. The V and J ends lost 5 bases and 12 bases respectively, with 17 bases between them. CDR3 sequence reads: CASSPRAGDTQYF. Here the CDR3 DNA reads TGTGCCAGCAGCCCCCGCGCGGGGGACACTCAGTACTTC.

In DNA form, the CDR3 reads TGTGCCAGCAGTACATTAGGGTACGAGCAGTACTTC. This translates into CASSTLGYEQYF. This chain uses TRBV27 with TRBJ2-7; D gene unclear. The length of the CDR3 is 12 residues. Germline values: CDR1 MNHEY, CDR2 SMNVEV (reference sequence). Trimming shortened V by 5 bases and J by 4 bases, and 9 bases separated the two germline ends.

At least ten counts were recorded for this clonotype. The chain combines TRBV7-9 with TRBJ2-7, with D perhaps being TRBD1 or TRBD2 (6 bases each). Looked up from germline, CDR1 is SEHNR and CDR2 is FQNEAQ (reference sequence). The length of the CDR3 is 15 residues. V lost 5 bases, J lost 0 bases, and 14 bases lay in between. The CDR3 reads CASSNIRGASYEQYF. The DNA of the CDR3 is TGTGCCAGCAGCAATATAAGGGGGGCCTCCTACGAGCAGTACTTC.

This clonotype came up many times. The CDR3 region is CASSHLNQGWNTEAFF. The CDR3 DNA sequence: TGTGCCAGCAGTCACCTGAACCAGGGATGGAACACTGAAGCTTTCTTT. The chain employs TRBV28 and TRBJ1-1; tentative D call: TRBD1 (5 bases). The ends were cut back, 5 bases at V and 1 base at J, with 17 bases in the middle. The germline V gene has CDR1 MDHEN and CDR2 SYDVKM. The CDR3 is 16 residues long.

This clonotype was detected a few times. This chain uses TRBV20-1 with TRBJ2-5; 7 bases agree with TRBD2. Germline lookup yields CDR1 DFQATT and CDR2 SNEGSKA (reference sequence). This CDR3 is built from 14 residues. V was pared by 4 bases and J by 2 bases, with 7 bases of the junction left unmatched. CDR3 nucleotides: TGCAGTGCTACCCCTAGCGGACTACAAGAGACCCAGTACTTC. It yields the protein CSATPSGLQETQYF.

This clonotype was counted a few times. V gene TRBV3-1 combines with J gene TRBJ2-7; TRBD2 matches at 10 bases. The CDR3 loop spans 15 amino acids. Germline CDR1 LGHDT, CDR2 YNNKEL (reference sequence). The junction had 4 bases not matched to a gene; V was cut back by 0 bases and J by 5 bases. The chain's CDR3 is CASSQEGTSVNEQYF. The CDR3 coding sequence is TGTGCCAGCAGCCAAGAGGGGACTAGCGTTAACGAGCAGTACTTC.

The gene calls are TRBV7-9 and TRBJ1-4; perhaps TRBD1 as D (5 bases). The CDR3 has 14 amino acids. Trimming shortened V by 5 bases and J by 5 bases, and 12 bases separated the two germline ends. Germline assignment: CDR1 SEHNR and CDR2 FQNEAQ (reference sequence). CDR3 sequence: CASSRAGVNEKLFF. CDR3 nucleotide sequence: TGTGCCAGCAGCAGAGCGGGGGTAAATGAAAAACTGTTTTTT.

This clonotype was counted ten times or more. This chain uses TRBV9 with TRBJ1-1; the match to TRBD1 covers 7 bases. This CDR3 is 14 amino acids long. V was pared by 3 bases and J by 4 bases, with 6 bases of the junction left unmatched. The V gene's germline CDR1 is SGDLS and CDR2 YYNGEE. The CDR3, as DNA: TGTGCCAGCAGCGAAAGACAGGGTGTCACTGAAGCTTTCTTT. Amino acid sequence: CASSERQGVTEAFF. Variable domain in full (rest from reference TRBV9 and TRBJ1-1): DSGVTQTPKHLITATGQRVTLRCSPRSGDLSVYWYQQSLDQGLQFLIQYYNGEERAKGNILERFSAQQFPDLHSELNLSSLELGDSALYFCASSERQGVTEAFFGQGTRLTVV.

At least ten counts were recorded for this clonotype. This chain links TRBV10-3 with TRBJ2-3, with 13 bases that match TRBD2. Losses at the gene ends were 7 bases for V and 11 bases for J; bases not matched to a gene: 15. CDR3 size: 16 residues. Germline CDR1 reads ENHRY; CDR2 reads SYGVKD. CDR3 nucleotides: TGTGCCATCACCCCGTTCCTTGGACTAGCGGGAGTTGAGCAGTATTTT. Encoded protein: CAITPFLGLAGVEQYF.

Many counts were recorded for this clonotype. This chain connects TRBV30 to TRBJ2-3; the D call may be TRBD1 or TRBD2 (5 bases each). CDR1 GTSNPN and CDR2 SVGIG come from the germline V gene (reference sequence). The ends were cut back, 8 bases at V and 4 bases at J, with 16 bases in the middle. This CDR3 is built from 13 residues. The CDR3 sequence: CAGGARASDTQYF. DNA of the CDR3: TGTGCCGGGGGAGCGAGGGCGTCAGATACGCAGTATTTT.

At least ten counts were recorded for this clonotype. The chain recombines TRBV11-1 with TRBJ1-4; unclear D gene. The CDR3 runs 16 residues. V dropped 0 bases and J dropped 8 bases, with 16 bases sitting between them. The germline V gene encodes CDR1 SGHAT and CDR2 FQDESV (reference sequence). The DNA for the CDR3 is TGTGCCAGCAGCTTAGCGTCGGGCCTCGCTGGGGAAAAACTGTTTTTT. Translated, it gives CASSLASGLAGEKLFF.

This clonotype was recorded many times. The rearrangement joins TRBV6-2 or TRBV6-3 to TRBJ2-1; D perhaps matches TRBD2 (6 bases). Trimming shortened V by 5 bases and J by 2 bases, and 22 bases separated the two germline ends. Germline V gene lookup returns CDR1 MNHEY and CDR2 SVGEGT. The CDR3 has 18 residues. The CDR3 reads CASSNAVLSGSPYNEQFF. In DNA form, the CDR3 reads TGTGCCAGCAGTAACGCTGTACTTTCCGGGAGTCCCTACAATGAGCAGTTCTTC.

This clonotype has at least ten counts. This chain joins TRBV11-2 and TRBJ2-1; no definite D call. This CDR3 comprises 17 residues. The germline V gene encodes CDR1 SGHAT and CDR2 FQNNGV. V shed 1 base and J shed 4 bases, with 17 bases lying between them. CDR3 DNA sequence: TGTGCCAGCAGCTTAGGCGGTCGGAGTGCCGCTTACAATGAGCAGTTCTTC. This codes for CASSLGGRSAAYNEQFF.

This clonotype occurred many times. In nucleotides, the CDR3 is TGTGCCTGGAGTGGTCGGAGAATGAACAATCAGCCCCAGCATTTT. The encoded protein is CAWSGRRMNNQPQHF. The chain uses TRBV30 and TRBJ1-5; no firm D call. The CDR3 sequence is 15 residues long. V lost 1 base and J lost 3, with 13 bases in between. CDR1 and CDR2 (germline): GTSNPN, SVGIG (reference sequence).

This clonotype has just a few counts. The junction departs from the called germline gene at one end, perhaps through a read error. This chain links TRBV19 with TRBJ1-1; D uncertain. The CDR3 contains 11 residues. Germline loops: CDR1 LNHDA, CDR2 SQIVND (reference sequence). DNA of the CDR3: TGTGTCAGTTGGGCGGGTACTGAAGCTTTCTTT. This codes for CVSWAGTEAFF.

As concerns this clonotype: A much larger clone differs from this one at a single base, so this may be a read error. The chain combines TRBV18 with TRBJ1-1; D is undetermined. Trimming pared 3 bases from V and 1 base from J, leaving 9 bases between. This CDR3 region has 14 residues. Germline values: CDR1 KGHSH, CDR2 LQKENI. CDR3 sequence: CASSPFGWNTEAFF. CDR3 nucleotide sequence: TGTGCCAGCTCACCGTTCGGGTGGAACACTGAAGCTTTCTTT.

The table lists this clonotype with many counts. The genes are TRBV3-1 and TRBJ1-2; D gene uncertain. V lost 1 base, J lost 7 bases, and 10 bases lay in between. CDR1 is LGHDT and CDR2 is YNNKEL in the germline V gene (reference sequence). This CDR3 has 13 amino acids. In nucleotides, the CDR3 is TGTGCCAGCAGCCAAGGAGGAGGGCGTGGCTACACCTTC. This sequence encodes CASSQGGGRGYTF.

This clonotype was counted a few times. This could be a read error, since a much larger clone is one nucleotide away. The V gene is TRBV3-1, the J gene TRBJ2-7; 10 bases agree with TRBD2. V lost 1 base, J lost 5 bases, and 5 bases stayed unmatched. Looked up from germline, CDR1 is LGHDT and CDR2 is YNNKEL (reference sequence). This CDR3 spans 15 amino acids. CDR3 loop: CASSQGGTSVDEQYF. CDR3 DNA sequence: TGTGCCAGCAGCCAAGGGGGGACTAGCGTCGACGAGCAGTACTTC.